The 5 T cell receptor beta chains in this list originate from one sample, sequenced in a study of CD8 T cells in ankylosing spondylitis. From the 5' RACE reads, TCRdb called clonotypes with MiXCR, one entry per CDR3 protein. This sample has about 200,000 distinct CDR3 sequences, with approximately 24% found just once. The sequenced sample consisted of blood, either unsorted or a sorted T cell fraction (not recorded which). The receptors originated from a male donor with ankylosing spondylitis or in good health (not recorded which).

This clonotype was detected a few times. The rearrangement links TRBV19 to TRBJ1-4; no clear D. This CDR3 contains 14 residues. Per germline, CDR1 LNHDA and CDR2 SQIVND (reference sequence). The V gene lost 5 bases and the J gene lost 1 base, with 8 bases spanning the gap. The CDR3 DNA is TGTGCCAGTAGTCTGACAAGAACTAATGAAAAACTGTTTTTT. This encodes CASSLTRTNEKLFF.

This clonotype came up once. The V and J genes are TRBV20-1 and TRBJ1-5; the D gene is possibly TRBD1 (5 bases). The CDR3 is 17 residues long. Germline lookup yields CDR1 DFQATT and CDR2 SNEGSKA (reference sequence). V dropped 3 bases and J dropped 6 bases, with 24 bases sitting between them. Here the CDR3 DNA reads TGCAGTGCTAGGGACCCCTCCAGGGTTGATAAGGGTCAGCCCCAGCATTTT. Translating it yields CSARDPSRVDKGQPQHF.

The genes are TRBV18 and TRBJ1-1; the D gene is possibly TRBD1 (6 bases). With 3 bases removed from V and 2 bases from J, the gap between germline ends came to 16 bases. The CDR3 is made up of 16 amino acids. The germline V gene has CDR1 KGHSH and CDR2 LQKENI. CDR3 sequence: CASSPNRVGDNTEAFF. CDR3 nucleotide sequence: TGTGCCAGCTCACCGAACAGGGTAGGGGATAACACTGAAGCTTTCTTT.

This chain links TRBV6-5 with TRBJ1-1, with a possible D match to TRBD1 (6 bases). The CDR3 consists of 16 residues. Germline V gives CDR1 MNHEY, CDR2 SVGAGI. V dropped 0 bases and J dropped 3 bases, with 14 bases sitting between them. This CDR3 reads CASSYSKRGVDTEAFF. CDR3 sequence (DNA): TGTGCCAGCAGTTACTCGAAAAGGGGGGTTGACACTGAAGCTTTCTTT.

This clonotype occurred many times. This rearrangement joins TRBV2 to TRBJ2-1, with 10 bases matching TRBD2. The J segment lost 8 bases and the V segment lost 8 bases, leaving 9 bases of the junction unmatched. Germline CDR1 and CDR2: SNHLY and FYNNEI. This CDR3 has 14 residues. CDR3 bases: TGTGCCAGCGGCTTAGCGGGAGGTCGCTATGAGCAGTTCTTC. Encoded protein: CASGLAGGRYEQFF.